The clone carrying this T cell receptor (beta chain) was detected only once. Its target is not known. This entry comes from a study of cytomegalovirus exposure and HLA in healthy donors. Turning to the study itself: Some 90 million unique TCRs from HLA-typed donors were held in an early data release.

Germline loops: CDR1 SGDLS, CDR2 YYNGEE. The CDR3 runs 17 residues. The J segment lost 3 bases and the V segment lost 3 bases, leaving 13 bases of the junction unmatched. Overall study findings and caveats: The classifier reportedly diagnosed cytomegalovirus status with high specificity and sensitivity. Some segments of the V type, notably TRBV6-2 and TRBV6-3, were excluded as indistinguishable.

Both 60 Vbeta primers and 13 Jbeta primers went into the PCR. Sequenced by immunoSEQ multiplex PCR; TCRdb stores in-frame clones only, minus some. The sample consists of about 200,000 clones, roughly 87% of them appearing once. This receptor was taken from a boy aged 2 to 9 in good health and CMV-seronegative. The rearrangement joins TRBV9 to TRBJ2-5, with TRBD1 matching over 8 bases. Specimen: PBMCs. The CDR3 reads CASSAEAGTGSKETQYF. CDR3 in DNA: TGTGCCAGCAGCGCCGAGGCCGGGACAGGATCTAAAGAGACCCAGTACTTC.